This T cell receptor (beta chain) appears in the sequencing data of a study of regulatory T cells in long-lasting Graves disease. Study-level results: Persistent Graves' patients had lower TCR diversity than newly diagnosed ones. Sample size, which was small, may have reduced accuracy.

The sample's time point: persistent/refractory GD, antithyroid drugs over 5 years with positive TRAb. Extracted PBMC RNA gave rise to the TCR library. The patient group derived from an endocrinology department in Xi'an, China. This clonotype showed up many times. Its specificity is unknown. Arm-PCR of CDR3 regions with iRepertoire HTBI primers generated TCR beta libraries. A single record per CDR3 protein comes from TCRdb applying MiXCR to the multiplex PCR reads. Of hundreds of thousands of distinct CDR3 sequences listed, less than 25% are singletons. CDR3 length equals 15 residues. V was clipped by 4 bases and J by 4 bases; unmatched bases: 6. In germline, CDR1 is MNHEY, CDR2 SMNVEV (reference sequence).

The specimen was peripheral blood mononuclear cells (PBMCs), collected when the disease was refractory, from a patient treated with antithyroid drugs. J is TRBJ2-7 and V is TRBV27, with 11 bases that match TRBD1. The receptor was isolated from a female donor with Graves disease. DNA of the CDR3: TGTGCCAGCAGTTGGACCGGGACAGGGGGATACGAGCAGTACTTC. Translated, it gives CASSWTGTGGYEQYF.